This TCR beta chain was profiled in a study of identical twins. The CDR3 covers 15 residues. Germline CDR1 and CDR2: MGHRA and YSYEKL. Trimming left V 0 bases short and J 1 base short, with 9 bases between. MiXCR was run by TCRdb on the 5' RACE reads, yielding one entry per CDR3 protein. Of some 500,000 distinct CDR3 sequences listed, 22% are singletons. These same data were also listed under a study on T cells expressing NK-cell markers. This second study notes: These same clonotypes (in a handful of donors) also led the CD3+CD56-NKG2C+ fraction.

This receptor was taken from a woman between 18 and 29 years old in good health. The chain couples TRBV4-1 to TRBJ2-5; D is unresolved. The sample taken for sequencing was CD4+ T cells sorted from blood. The chain's CDR3 is CASSQDPVVQETQYF. The CDR3 bases are TGCGCCAGCAGCCAAGATCCGGTAGTCCAAGAGACCCAGTACTTC.